This TCR beta chain was identified in a study of early T cells in non-severe SARS-CoV-2 infection. At the level of the study: Unsorted whole-blood RNA was sequenced in bulk, leaving chains unpaired. Study-wide points: Anti-spike CD8 responses were favored by VDJdb matching, which missed private and CD4 specificities.

TCRdb re-derived calls from the 5' RACE reads in MiXCR, one entry per CDR3 protein. Of more than 50,000 distinct CDR3 sequences listed, over 10% were seen once; the top ten hold around 4.7%. In the case of this clonotype: Antigen: not known.

The V gene lost 4 bases and the J gene lost 6 bases, with 16 bases spanning the gap. The germline V gene has CDR1 SGHNT and CDR2 YYREEE (reference sequence). This CDR3 comprises 15 residues. The chain has TRBV5-4 and TRBJ2-2; perhaps TRBD2 as D (5 bases). The sequence was collected from an adult who was a healthcare worker with PCR-confirmed SARS-CoV-2 infection or an uninfected control (not recorded which). Sequencing was performed on whole blood. The DNA for the CDR3 is TGTGCCAGCAGCCAGGATCGGGTCGGGGCCGGGGAGCTGTTTTTT. Amino acid sequence: CASSQDRVGAGELFF. The variable domain in full, completed from reference TRBV5-4 and TRBJ2-2, reads ETGVTQSPTHLIKTRGQQVTLRCSSQSGHNTVSWYQQALGQGPQFIFQYYREEENGRGNFPPRFSGLQFPNYSSELNVNALELDDSALYLCASSQDRVGAGELFFGEGSRLTVL.